The 23 T cell receptor beta chains given below trace back to one sample, sequenced in a study of early T cells in non-severe SARS-CoV-2 infection. TCRdb reprocessed the 5' RACE reads via MiXCR and lists one record per CDR3 protein. The top ten hold roughly 16% of the sample, which has about 70,000 distinct CDR3 sequences, about 9.1% seen once. The sample was whole blood, taken at baseline. These receptors all come from an adult who was a healthcare worker with PCR-confirmed SARS-CoV-2 infection or an uninfected control (not recorded which).

In this sample, this clonotype turned up a few times. The V gene is TRBV3-1, the J gene TRBJ1-1; D might be TRBD1 (6 bases). In germline, CDR1 is LGHDT, CDR2 YNNKEL (reference sequence). Trimming removed 2 bases from V and 3 bases from J, with 7 bases in between. This CDR3 has 13 residues. The CDR3 nucleotides read TGTGCCAGCAGCCAAAACAGGGACACTGAAGCTTTCTTT. It specifies CASSQNRDTEAFF.

The genes are TRBV10-3 and TRBJ1-1, with 7 positions matching TRBD1. This CDR3 is 16 amino acids long. The V gene's germline CDR1 is ENHRY and CDR2 SYGVKD. The V gene end was trimmed by 6 bases and the J gene end by 6 bases; junction bases not matched to a gene: 16. CDR3 DNA: TGTGCCATCAGCCCCAGAGGGACAGCCCTTTTCGCTGAAGCTTTCTTT. The encoded protein is CAISPRGTALFAEAFF.

The rearrangement joins TRBV12-3 or TRBV12-4 to TRBJ1-1, with D uncertain. Trimming removed 3 bases from V and 3 bases from J, with 5 bases in between. This CDR3 spans 12 amino acids. This CDR3 is CASSFGDTEAFF. The CDR3 nucleotides read TGTGCCAGCAGTTTTGGGGACACTGAAGCTTTCTTT.

The genes are TRBV7-8 and TRBJ1-4; possible D gene TRBD1, 5 bases. The CDR3 loop spans 15 amino acids. V dropped 0 bases and J dropped 3 bases, with 8 bases sitting between them. Germline V lookup: CDR1 SGHVS, CDR2 FQNEAQ. The CDR3 coding sequence is TGTGCCAGCAGCTTAGCGGCAGGGCCTAATGAAAAACTGTTTTTT. Its translation is CASSLAAGPNEKLFF.

This clonotype was observed at least ten times. CDR3 protein: CATSDGLRKTQYF. In nucleotides, the CDR3 is TGTGCCACCAGTGACGGGCTTAGGAAGACCCAGTACTTC. The J gene is TRBJ2-5, the V gene TRBV24-1; D is unresolved. The germline V and J ends were trimmed by 4 bases and 6 bases, with 11 bases remaining between them. Germline CDR1 is KGHDR and CDR2 is SFDVKD. The CDR3 loop spans 13 amino acids.

The table lists this clonotype with many counts. This sequence joins TRBV7-2 and TRBJ2-7, with 9 bases matching TRBD2. The CDR3 covers 14 residues. CDR1 and CDR2 from the germline V gene are SGHTA and FQGNSA. V was pared by 1 base and J by 4 bases, with 2 bases of the junction left unmatched. CDR3 sequence reads: CASSLGTSVYEQYF. The CDR3, as DNA: TGTGCCAGCAGCTTAGGGACTAGCGTTTACGAGCAGTACTTC.

The sample holds a few counts of this clonotype. The J gene is TRBJ2-2, the V gene TRBV24-1; 12 positions agree with TRBD2. The J segment lost 3 bases and the V segment lost 1 base, leaving 5 bases of the junction unmatched. CDR1 and CDR2 (germline): KGHDR, SFDVKD. CDR3 size: 18 residues. The CDR3 sequence is CATSDFRLAGEDTGELFF. In DNA, the CDR3 is TGTGCCACCAGTGATTTCAGACTAGCGGGAGAGGACACCGGGGAGCTGTTTTTT.

The chain combines TRBV4-3 with TRBJ1-3; 7 positions match TRBD1. CDR1 is LGHNA, CDR2 YSLEER, per germline. This CDR3 comprises 16 residues. With V trimmed by 1 base and J by 6 bases, 9 bases remained unmatched. The DNA for the CDR3 is TGCGCCAGCAGCCAAGGCACGACAGGGACTGAAAACACCATATATTTT. Protein product: CASSQGTTGTENTIYF.

This clonotype was counted only a few times. V and J are TRBV5-1 and TRBJ2-1, with 8 bases that match TRBD2. The CDR3 extends over 14 amino acids. With V trimmed by 4 bases and J by 6 bases, 6 bases remained unmatched. Germline V lookup: CDR1 SGHRS, CDR2 YFSETQ. CDR3 sequence: CASSTGLAGNEQFF. CDR3 nucleotide sequence: TGCGCCAGCAGCACAGGACTAGCTGGCAATGAGCAGTTCTTC.

Ten or more counts support this clonotype. This CDR3 is CASSSRGSAGGELFF. DNA of the CDR3: TGTGCCAGCAGCTCTCGGGGGTCGGCTGGCGGGGAGCTGTTTTTT. This chain joins TRBV7-2 and TRBJ2-2, with a tentative D call TRBD2 (6 bases). The germline CDR1 and CDR2 sequences are SGHTA and FQGNSA. Trimming took 4 bases from V and 7 from J, leaving 16 bases between them. The CDR3 covers 15 residues. The full variable domain, in which reference TRBV7-2 and TRBJ2-2 provide the parts outside the CDR3, is GAGVSQSPSNKVTEKGKDVELRCDPISGHTALYWYRQSLGQGLEFLIYFQGNSAPDKSGLPSDRFSAERTGGSVSTLTIQRTQQEDSAVYLCASSSRGSAGGELFFGEGSRLTVL.

This clonotype was detected only a few times. The V call is TRBV14, the J call TRBJ2-7, with 9 bases identical to TRBD1. The CDR3 loop spans 15 amino acids. V was clipped by 3 bases and J by 4 bases; unmatched bases: 7. Germline assignment: CDR1 SGHDN and CDR2 FVKESK. The DNA for the CDR3 is TGTGCCAGCAGCCACATAGGGACAGGGCATTACGAGCAGTACTTC. As protein: CASSHIGTGHYEQYF.

The gene calls are TRBV4-1 and TRBJ2-7; D is uncertain. Trimming pared 0 bases from V and 7 bases from J, leaving 13 bases between. Germline V gene data show CDR1 as MGHRA and CDR2 as YSYEKL. This CDR3 comprises 14 residues. CDR3 in amino acids: CASSQEETVTEQYF. The CDR3 DNA is TGCGCCAGCAGCCAAGAGGAGACTGTCACGGAGCAGTACTTC.

The chain has TRBV12-5 and TRBJ2-3, with TRBD2 matching 7 bases. Trimming took 4 bases from V and 2 from J; bases not matched to a gene: 6. This CDR3 is built from 15 residues. The germline V gene has CDR1 LGHNT and CDR2 FRNRAP. This CDR3 is CASGSSSGLTDTQYF. The CDR3 nucleotides read TGTGCTAGTGGTTCATCTAGCGGCCTCACAGATACGCAGTATTTT.

The chain joins TRBV12-3 or TRBV12-4 to TRBJ1-6, with 12 bases identical to TRBD1. The J segment lost 8 bases and the V segment lost 2 bases, leaving 1 base of the junction unmatched. This CDR3 spans 15 amino acids. The CDR3 protein is CASSLRDRGHSPLHF. CDR3 DNA: TGTGCCAGCAGTTTAAGGGACAGGGGGCATTCACCCCTCCACTTT.

There are a few counts of this clonotype. The gene calls are TRBV7-2 and TRBJ2-2; 8 bases match TRBD2. The CDR3 sequence is 15 residues long. Looked up from germline, CDR1 is SGHTA and CDR2 is FQGNSA. J lost 3 bases, V lost 5 bases, and 5 bases had no gene match. Here the CDR3 reads CASSHGRAYTGELFF. The DNA of the CDR3 is TGTGCCAGCAGCCACGGGAGGGCCTACACCGGGGAGCTGTTTTTT.

The sample holds many counts of this clonotype. The CDR3 reads CASSPRVAKLSGANVLTF. The CDR3 coding sequence is TGTGCCAGCAGCCCCCGGGTAGCGAAGTTATCTGGGGCCAACGTCCTGACTTTC. This chain uses TRBV7-6 with TRBJ2-6, with D possibly matching TRBD2 (5 bases). Germline V gene sequence: CDR1 SGHVS, CDR2 FNYEAQ. The CDR3 length is 18 residues. V lost 5 bases to trimming and J lost 1 base, with 18 bases between them.

This clonotype was seen many times. The J gene is TRBJ1-1, the V gene TRBV29-1, with 9 bases matching TRBD1. There are 11 residues in the CDR3. Trimming took 7 bases from V and 5 from J; bases not matched to a gene: 2. CDR1 SQVTM and CDR2 ANQGSEA come from the germline V gene. CDR3: CSAGQGTEAFF. CDR3 DNA: TGCAGCGCAGGACAGGGGACTGAAGCTTTCTTT.

This clonotype was recorded a few times. V usage is TRBV7-2 and J usage is TRBJ2-3, with TRBD2 identical over 8 bases. CDR1 is SGHTA, CDR2 FQGNSA, per germline. Trimming at V came to 1 base and at J to 4 bases, leaving 7 bases not matched to a gene. This CDR3 region has 16 residues. The CDR3 loop reads CASSLEGPGGADTQYF. In DNA form, the CDR3 reads TGTGCCAGCAGCTTAGAGGGGCCGGGAGGGGCAGATACGCAGTATTTT.

The chain uses TRBV10-3 and TRBJ1-1; possible D gene TRBD1, 6 bases. This CDR3 spans 14 amino acids. V lost 6 bases and J lost 1, with 12 bases in between. Per the germline V gene, CDR1 is ENHRY and CDR2 is SYGVKD. The CDR3 spells CAIRRTESNTEAFF. The CDR3 DNA is TGTGCCATCAGACGGACAGAGTCGAACACTGAAGCTTTCTTT.

This clonotype came up a few times. The chain uses TRBV4-1 and TRBJ1-5; D might be TRBD1 (6 bases). The ends were cut back, 5 bases at V and 3 bases at J, with 11 bases in the middle. The CDR3 is 14 residues long. The germline gives CDR1 MGHRA, CDR2 YSYEKL. CDR3 bases: TGCGCCAGCAGCAAACAGGGAGTCAATCAGCCCCAGCATTTT. This translates into CASSKQGVNQPQHF.

The chain couples TRBV6-6 to TRBJ2-3; 10 nucleotides match TRBD2. This CDR3 comprises 15 residues. The J segment lost 3 bases and the V segment lost 10 bases, leaving 10 bases of the junction unmatched. CDR1 MNHNY and CDR2 SVGAGI come from the germline V gene (reference sequence). This chain's CDR3 is CATADSSGSTDTQYF. The CDR3 DNA is TGTGCCACCGCAGATTCTAGCGGGAGTACAGATACGCAGTATTTT.

This clonotype was counted at least ten times. This rearrangement joins TRBV15 to TRBJ1-1; D not certain. The V gene's germline CDR1 is LNHNV and CDR2 YYDKDF (reference sequence). The CDR3 has 13 amino acids. The V and J ends lost 0 bases and 3 bases respectively, with 5 bases between them. This CDR3 reads CATSREGHTEAFF. The CDR3, as DNA: TGTGCCACCAGCAGAGAGGGCCACACTGAAGCTTTCTTT.

This chain links TRBV14 with TRBJ2-2, with D tentatively TRBD2 (5 bases). CDR1 is SGHDN and CDR2 is FVKESK in the germline V gene. CDR3 length equals 14 residues. V lost 6 bases, J lost 6 bases, and 14 bases lay in between. The CDR3 protein is CASRHSVRAGELFF. The CDR3, as DNA: TGTGCCAGCAGGCACTCGGTGAGGGCCGGGGAGCTGTTTTTT.